A single sample gave rise to the 28 T cell receptor beta chains below, sequenced in a study of technical replicates of blood from a few donors. TCRdb keeps only in-frame clones here, not all; method: immunoSEQ multiplex PCR. The sample lists some 80,000 clones, roughly 96% occurring once. Sequenced sample: T cells isolated from PBMCs. These receptors were taken from a human donor in good health.

V is TRBV4-1 and J is TRBJ1-4; D perhaps matches TRBD1 (6 bases). From germline, CDR1 is MGHRA and CDR2 YSYEKL. The V end lost 1 base, the J end lost 0 bases, and 24 bases lay between the germline ends. The CDR3 has 21 residues. The chain's CDR3 is CASSQAGSVGARGATNEKLFF. Written as DNA, the CDR3 is TGCGCCAGCAGCCAAGCCGGGTCGGTGGGGGCCCGTGGGGCAACTAATGAAAAACTGTTTTTT.

The rearrangement joins TRBV10-3 to TRBJ2-7; 7 positions agree with TRBD1. The CDR3 has 13 residues. Germline lookup yields CDR1 ENHRY and CDR2 SYGVKD. V dropped 9 bases and J dropped 4; count of bases not matched to a gene: 9. This CDR3 reads CAMTPGQNYEQYF. As DNA, the CDR3 is TGTGCCATGACTCCGGGACAGAATTACGAGCAGTACTTC.

V is TRBV9 and J is TRBJ2-7; D possibly corresponds to TRBD1 (6 bases). The CDR3 contains 14 residues. The germline V gene encodes CDR1 SGDLS and CDR2 YYNGEE. V dropped 2 bases and J dropped 6 bases, with 15 bases sitting between them. The DNA of the CDR3 is TGTGCCAGCAGCGTTGCTTACAGGGATGGCGAGCAGTACTTC. The encoded protein is CASSVAYRDGEQYF.

As DNA, the CDR3 is TGTGCCAGCAGTTTGCGGTCCTACAATGAGCAGTTCTTC. Translating gives CASSLRSYNEQFF. The J gene is TRBJ2-1, the V gene TRBV27, with D unclear. Germline CDR1 and CDR2: MNHEY and SMNVEV (reference sequence). With 3 bases removed from V and 1 base from J, the gap between germline ends came to 4 bases. The CDR3 covers 13 residues.

The V and J genes are TRBV6-6 and TRBJ2-2; perhaps TRBD1 as D (6 bases). V lost 2 bases and J lost 2, with 9 bases in between. There are 15 residues in the CDR3. Germline values: CDR1 MNHNY, CDR2 SVGAGI (reference sequence). This CDR3 is CASSYPDRNTGELFF. The CDR3 region has the DNA TGTGCCAGCAGTTACCCGGACAGAAACACCGGGGAGCTGTTTTTT.

J is TRBJ1-5 and V is TRBV6-5; D is perhaps TRBD1 (6 bases). The length of the CDR3 is 15 residues. Germline V gene data show CDR1 as MNHEY and CDR2 as SVGAGI. Trimming pared 0 bases from V and 6 bases from J, leaving 12 bases between. The CDR3, as DNA: TGTGCCAGCAGTTACTCGAGGCAGGGGAGTCAGCCCCAGCATTTT. Translating it yields CASSYSRQGSQPQHF.

The rearrangement uses TRBV6-5 and TRBJ2-7; D might be TRBD2 (6 bases). The CDR3 runs 15 residues. Trimming cost V 0 bases and J 0 bases, with 9 bases left between them. CDR1 MNHEY and CDR2 SVGAGI come from the germline V gene. The CDR3 spells CASSYSVADSYEQYF. The CDR3 nucleotides are TGTGCCAGCAGTTACTCGGTAGCGGACTCCTACGAGCAGTACTTC.

This clone was counted a single time. V gene TRBV11-3 combines with J gene TRBJ1-1; possible D gene TRBD1, 5 bases. Germline assignment: CDR1 SGHNT and CDR2 YENEEA. The CDR3 is 11 residues long. Trimming pared 4 bases from V and 13 bases from J, leaving 13 bases between. Here the CDR3 DNA reads TGTGCCAGCAGCTCCTCCGGGGGGGTTTTCTTT. As protein: CASSSSGGVFF.

This chain joins TRBV19 and TRBJ2-3; no clear D. V dropped 6 bases and J dropped 1 base, with 14 bases sitting between them. This CDR3 is 15 amino acids long. In germline, CDR1 is LNHDA, CDR2 SQIVND (reference sequence). CDR3 sequence: CASSQSGMGTDTQYF. CDR3 sequence (DNA): TGTGCCAGTAGCCAATCAGGAATGGGCACAGATACGCAGTATTTT.

V and J are TRBV6-1 and TRBJ2-2, with a possible D match to TRBD2 (6 bases). CDR1 MNHNS and CDR2 SASEGT come from the germline V gene. CDR3 length equals 16 residues. The V gene lost 0 bases and the J gene lost 4 bases, with 12 bases spanning the gap. CDR3 amino acids: CASSEAPTRVTGELFF. In DNA, the CDR3 is TGTGCCAGCAGTGAAGCGCCGACTAGGGTCACCGGGGAGCTGTTTTTT.

V and J are TRBV14 and TRBJ2-1; 8 nucleotides match TRBD1. Trimming at V came to 0 bases and at J to 3 bases, leaving 4 bases not matched to a gene. CDR1 and CDR2 from the germline V gene are SGHDN and FVKESK. This CDR3 comprises 16 residues. The CDR3: CASSQEDRVRYNEQFF. The CDR3 DNA reads as TGTGCCAGCAGCCAAGAGGACAGGGTACGCTACAATGAGCAGTTCTTC.

This sequence joins TRBV5-6 and TRBJ2-1, with 9 bases identical to TRBD1. Germline V gene data show CDR1 as SGHDT and CDR2 as YYEEEE. With 3 bases clipped from V and 7 bases from J, the junction kept 11 bases outside the gene matches. CDR3 length equals 16 residues. The CDR3 DNA follows: TGTGCCAGCAGCTCTTTTGGGACAGGGAAGGAGAATGAGCAGTTCTTC. Encoded protein: CASSSFGTGKENEQFF.

This sequence joins TRBV5-1 and TRBJ1-1; the D gene is possibly TRBD1 (5 bases). This CDR3 spans 15 amino acids. From germline, CDR1 is SGHRS and CDR2 YFSETQ. Deletions cut 0 bases from V and 6 bases from J, with 15 bases between. CDR3 sequence: CASSLALPGSPEAFF. In DNA, the CDR3 is TGCGCCAGCAGCTTGGCCCTGCCAGGGTCTCCTGAAGCTTTCTTT.

This clone was recorded a few times. The chain is built from TRBV6-4 and TRBJ1-2, with 8 bases that match TRBD1. CDR1 and CDR2 (germline): MRHNA, SNTAGT. After removal of 2 bases from V and 7 bases from J, the junction contained 6 bases not matched to a gene. The CDR3 consists of 14 residues. CDR3 loop: CASSDGQGASGYTF. The CDR3 nucleotides are TGTGCCAGCAGTGACGGCCAGGGGGCGAGTGGCTACACCTTC.

This clone has just one count. The chain recombines TRBV5-4 with TRBJ2-7, with 9 nucleotides matching TRBD1. V was clipped by 3 bases and J by 4 bases; unmatched bases: 5. This CDR3 is built from 14 residues. CDR1 and CDR2 from the germline V gene are SGHNT and YYREEE (reference sequence). The CDR3 here is CASSSGTGPYEQYF. The CDR3 DNA is TGTGCCAGCAGCTCCGGGACAGGGCCGTACGAGCAGTACTTC.

The table lists this clone with a count of one. The rearrangement uses TRBV6-4 and TRBJ1-5, with D tentatively TRBD1 (5 bases). Germline lookup yields CDR1 MRHNA and CDR2 SNTAGT. V was clipped by 5 bases and J by 6 bases, with 14 bases between them. This CDR3 is built from 14 residues. The CDR3 region has the DNA TGTGCCAGCAGTCCGGACAAGACCACTCAGCCCCAGCATTTT. It is translated as CASSPDKTTQPQHF.

The chain couples TRBV27 to TRBJ2-1, with TRBD2 matching 11 bases. The CDR3 loop spans 17 amino acids. Trimming at V came to 6 bases and at J to 7 bases, leaving 14 bases not matched to a gene. Germline assignment: CDR1 MNHEY and CDR2 SMNVEV (reference sequence). The CDR3 loop is CASSLGLAAASLNEQFF. The CDR3 DNA reads TGTGCCAGCAGCTTGGGACTAGCGGCGGCGAGTCTAAATGAGCAGTTCTTC.

The CDR3 DNA is TGTGCTAGTGGTTTTGGCGGTGGGGCCAACGTCCTGACTTTC. Its protein product is CASGFGGGANVLTF. The chain couples TRBV12-5 to TRBJ2-6; D is undetermined. This CDR3 has 14 residues. Germline CDR1 reads LGHNT; CDR2 reads FRNRAP. V lost 3 bases to trimming and J lost 3 bases, with 6 bases between them.

The chain employs TRBV10-3 and TRBJ2-2, with D possibly matching TRBD1 (5 bases). Trimming cost V 7 bases and J 3 bases, with 12 bases left between them. The CDR3 has 14 amino acids. Germline V gives CDR1 ENHRY, CDR2 SYGVKD. In DNA form, the CDR3 reads TGTGCCATCACCTCCCAGACAGACACCGGGGAGCTGTTTTTT. This translates into CAITSQTDTGELFF.

Details on this clone: A junction boundary mismatches the germline segment, possibly from a read error. This sequence joins TRBV6-1 and TRBJ1-2; D not resolved. The CDR3 is made up of 12 amino acids. Germline lookup yields CDR1 MNHNS and CDR2 SASEGT. In nucleotides, the CDR3 is TGTGCCAGCAGGGTCGTTAACTACGGCTACACCTTC. Translated: CASRVVNYGYTF.

This clone occurred once. The rearrangement joins TRBV6-5 to TRBJ1-4; TRBD1 agrees at 8 bases. The CDR3 length is 14 residues. V gave up 6 bases and J gave up 4 bases; unmatched junction bases: 4. CDR1 and CDR2 (germline): MNHEY, SVGAGI. In DNA, the CDR3 is TGTGCCAGCAGCTGGGACAGGCGTAATGAAAAACTGTTTTTT. This translates into CASSWDRRNEKLFF.

V is TRBV5-5 and J is TRBJ1-2; TRBD1 agrees at 8 bases. Germline lookup yields CDR1 SGHKS and CDR2 YYEKEE (reference sequence). J was trimmed by 13 bases and V by 1 base; bases with no gene match: 9. This CDR3 region has 13 residues. The DNA of the CDR3 is TGTGCCAGCAGCTTGATGCAGGGGGCAGAGGTCACCTTC. This sequence encodes CASSLMQGAEVTF.

The chain combines TRBV6-5 with TRBJ1-1; 10 positions agree with TRBD1. The ends lost 7 bases at V and 5 bases at J; junction bases unmatched: 10. The CDR3 sequence is 15 residues long. In germline, CDR1 is MNHEY, CDR2 SVGAGI. Written as DNA, the CDR3 is TGTGCCAGCACCGACCCGGGACAGGGGAGGACTGAAGCTTTCTTT. Its translation: CASTDPGQGRTEAFF.

This clone was observed a single time. The chain has TRBV6-6 and TRBJ2-1; D perhaps matches TRBD2 (6 bases). Germline V lookup: CDR1 MNHNY, CDR2 SVGAGI (reference sequence). This CDR3 region has 14 residues. V was shortened by 6 bases and J by 4 bases, with 13 bases between the two germline ends. The CDR3 coding sequence is TGTGCCAGCAGCTGGGGGAGGTCATACAATGAGCAGTTCTTC. This codes for CASSWGRSYNEQFF.

Worth noting for this clone: Other DNA sequences in this specimen translate into the identical CDR3. This rearrangement joins TRBV19 to TRBJ2-7; possibly TRBD2 for D (5 bases). CDR1 is LNHDA and CDR2 is SQIVND in the germline V gene (reference sequence). Deletions cut 3 bases from V and 1 base from J, with 10 bases between. The length of the CDR3 is 14 residues. For the CDR3, the DNA is TGTGCCAGTAGTATTTCCAGCGGATCCTACGAGCAGTACTTC. This codes for CASSISSGSYEQYF.

The CDR3 DNA follows: TGTGCCAGCAGCTGGACTAGTAACTATGAGCAGTTCTTC. This gives the protein CASSWTSNYEQFF. This rearrangement joins TRBV7-9 to TRBJ2-1, with TRBD2 matching over 7 bases. The germline gives CDR1 SEHNR, CDR2 FQNEAQ (reference sequence). This CDR3 spans 13 amino acids. V was pared by 4 bases and J by 8 bases, with 5 bases of the junction left unmatched.

The J gene is TRBJ1-4, the V gene TRBV19; 8 positions agree with TRBD1. V was clipped by 4 bases and J by 8 bases; unmatched bases: 3. Germline V lookup: CDR1 LNHDA, CDR2 SQIVND (reference sequence). The CDR3 has 13 amino acids. The CDR3 sequence: CASSTGGREKLFF. In nucleotides, the CDR3 is TGTGCCAGTAGTACAGGGGGCAGGGAAAAACTGTTTTTT.

This chain links TRBV27 with TRBJ2-7; 8 bases agree with TRBD1. Germline lookup yields CDR1 MNHEY and CDR2 SMNVEV (reference sequence). There are 16 residues in the CDR3. V gave up 4 bases and J gave up 0 bases; unmatched junction bases: 8. CDR3 nucleotide sequence: TGTGCCAGCAGTTACTTACAGGGGGTAGGCTCCTACGAGCAGTACTTC. Protein sequence: CASSYLQGVGSYEQYF.